The 32 T cell receptor beta chains listed next were all sequenced from one sample in a study of CD8+CD57+ T cells in acquired aplastic anemia. Researchers used genomic DNA as the template to profile TCR beta VDJ and CDR3. TCRdb processed the reads anew with MiXCR; each CDR3 protein has one entry. The data show approximately 200,000 distinct CDR3 sequences, with 60% to 65% seen just once and roughly 29% held by the top ten. The sequenced sample was sorted CD4+, CD8+, or CD8+CD57+ T cells (not recorded which) from PBMCs. Every receptor here comes from a human donor in good health.

The rearrangement uses TRBV5-6 and TRBJ2-5; D is perhaps TRBD2 (6 bases). The V end lost 0 bases, the J end lost 9 bases, and 15 bases lay between the germline ends. This CDR3 has 14 residues. Germline CDR1 and CDR2: SGHDT and YYEEEE. CDR3 in amino acids: CASSLVGGIGAQYF. CDR3 sequence (DNA): TGTGCCAGCAGCTTGGTCGGCGGGATAGGGGCCCAGTACTTC.

This clonotype appeared a few times. The J gene is TRBJ1-2, the V gene TRBV7-3; D is unresolved. The V gene's germline CDR1 is SGHTA and CDR2 FQGTGA. V lost 3 bases and J 2 bases, leaving 7 bases between the germline ends. CDR3 length: 13 residues. The DNA for the CDR3 is TGTGCCAGCAGCTTTGGGCAGAACTATGGCTACACCTTC. This codes for CASSFGQNYGYTF.

The chain links TRBV14 to TRBJ2-1; no definite D call. Germline V gene data show CDR1 as SGHDN and CDR2 as FVKESK. V lost 0 bases, J lost 6 bases, and 6 bases lay in between. The CDR3 sequence is 13 residues long. The CDR3 DNA follows: TGTGCCAGCAGCCAAGATCTAGGCAATGAGCAGTTCTTC. The encoded protein is CASSQDLGNEQFF.

This clonotype was counted many times. At one of its ends the junction is not consistent with the germline gene, which may arise from a read error. The gene calls are TRBV6-2 or TRBV6-3 and TRBJ1-5; D gene ambiguous. The CDR3 sequence is 16 residues long. Germline values: CDR1 MNHEY, CDR2 SVGEGT. CDR3 nucleotide sequence: TGTGCCAGCGGTTATCCAATCGAGGGTAGCAATCAGCCCCAGCATTTT. Translated: CASGYPIEGSNQPQHF.

This clonotype was counted many times. The chain uses TRBV4-3 and TRBJ2-5, with a weak D call TRBD1 (6 bases). V was cut by 0 bases and J by 4 bases, with 12 bases left in between. Per the germline V gene, CDR1 is LGHNA and CDR2 is YSLEER. This CDR3 spans 15 amino acids. The CDR3 DNA reads TGCGCCAGCAGCCAAGATCTTGGGGGCGGAGAGACCCAGTACTTC. Its protein product is CASSQDLGGGETQYF.

The genes are TRBV29-1 and TRBJ2-7, with a possible D match to TRBD2 (5 bases). The length of the CDR3 is 18 residues. V was cut by 1 base and J by 2 bases, with 24 bases left in between. Germline assignment: CDR1 SQVTM and CDR2 ANQGSEA. Here the CDR3 reads CSVEGRSGPAERTYEQYF. CDR3 bases: TGCAGCGTTGAAGGTCGGAGCGGACCTGCGGAAAGAACCTACGAGCAGTACTTC.

CDR3 protein: CSARSKQGTDNSPLHF. For the CDR3, the DNA is TGCAGTGCCCGTTCGAAACAGGGGACCGATAATTCACCCCTCCACTTT. The chain recombines TRBV20-1 with TRBJ1-6, with TRBD1 matching 7 bases. Germline V gene sequence: CDR1 DFQATT, CDR2 SNEGSKA (reference sequence). V lost 6 bases and J lost 5; bases outside the gene matches: 13. The CDR3 is 16 residues long.

A remark on this clonotype: An end of the junction does not agree with germline; a read error may underlie this. The chain carries TRBV7-6 and TRBJ2-7, with a weak D call TRBD1 (5 bases). This CDR3 has 13 residues. The V gene's germline CDR1 is SGHVS and CDR2 FNYEAQ. The CDR3 DNA sequence: TGTGCCAGCAGCCGTGGGGCCCAACACGAGCGGTACTTC. Protein sequence: CASSRGAQHERYF. The full variable domain, with the rest looked up from reference TRBV7-6 and TRBJ2-7, is GAGVSQSPRYKVTKRGQDVALRCDPISGHVSLYWYRQALGQGPEFLTYFNYEAQQDKSGLPNDRFSAERPEGSISTLTIQRTEQRDSAMYRCASSRGAQHERYFGPGTRLTVT.

V is TRBV12-3 or TRBV12-4 and J is TRBJ2-5; 8 bases agree with TRBD1. The CDR3 consists of 16 residues. The V and J ends lost 2 bases and 9 bases, in that order; junction bases with no gene match: 14. In DNA, the CDR3 is TGTGCCAGCAGTTTATCCGGCAGGGGGCCTTTTCAGCCCCAGTACTTC. Protein: CASSLSGRGPFQPQYF.

This clonotype was seen only a few times. The chain uses TRBV7-3 and TRBJ2-1, with TRBD2 as a possible D gene (6 bases). Trimming stripped 5 bases from V and 6 bases from J, with 11 bases between. Germline V CDR1 and CDR2: SGHTA, FQGTGA. The CDR3 runs 13 residues. In nucleotides, the CDR3 is TGTGCCAGCAGCCCCCCGGGGGTCAATGAGCAGTTCTTC. Its protein is CASSPPGVNEQFF.

This chain connects TRBV7-8 to TRBJ1-1; the D is unclear. Germline assignment: CDR1 SGHVS and CDR2 FQNEAQ. Trimming cost V 5 bases and J 1 base, with 8 bases left between them. The CDR3 contains 13 residues. CDR3 sequence reads: CASSQKENTEAFF. The CDR3 DNA follows: TGTGCCAGCAGCCAAAAGGAGAACACTGAAGCTTTCTTT.

The chain employs TRBV10-3 and TRBJ1-1; TRBD1 is a possible D gene (6 bases). CDR1 is ENHRY, CDR2 SYGVKD, per germline. The CDR3 sequence is 14 residues long. Trimming pared 6 bases from V and 0 bases from J, leaving 11 bases between. This CDR3 reads CAISRQEMNTEAFF. The CDR3 DNA reads TGTGCCATCAGCCGACAGGAGATGAACACTGAAGCTTTCTTT.

The J gene is TRBJ1-2, the V gene TRBV19; 8 nucleotides line up with TRBD1. Trimming removed 7 bases from V and 3 bases from J; junction bases left unmatched: 4. Germline V CDR1 and CDR2: LNHDA, SQIVND (reference sequence). This CDR3 spans 13 amino acids. CDR3 sequence (DNA): TGTGCCAGTAACCCGGACAGGGACTATGGCTACACCTTC. Amino acid sequence: CASNPDRDYGYTF. The full variable domain, completed using reference TRBV19 and TRBJ1-2, is DGGITQSPKYLFRKEGQNVTLSCEQNLNHDAMYWYRQDPGQGLRLIYYSQIVNDFQKGDIAEGYSVSREKKESFPLTVTSAQKNPTAFYLCASNPDRDYGYTFGSGTRLTVV.

V gene TRBV20-1 combines with J gene TRBJ2-7, with 8 bases lining up with TRBD2. V shed 6 bases, J shed 2 bases, and the junction held 15 bases outside the gene matches. The CDR3 runs 16 residues. The germline V gene has CDR1 DFQATT and CDR2 SNEGSKA (reference sequence). Written as DNA, the CDR3 is TGCAGTGCGGGGACAAGGGGCGGGAGGTTGACCTACGAGCAGTACTTC. Translating gives CSAGTRGGRLTYEQYF.

A few counts support this clonotype. The chain is built from TRBV2 and TRBJ2-3; 7 bases are shared with TRBD2. The CDR3 runs to 14 residues. The trim removed 2 bases at V and 3 bases at J, leaving 2 bases unmatched. Germline V CDR1 and CDR2: SNHLY, FYNNEI. CDR3 sequence reads: CASSEQGGTDTQYF. CDR3 sequence (DNA): TGTGCCAGCAGTGAACAGGGAGGGACAGATACGCAGTATTTT.

This clonotype was counted many times. The chain recombines TRBV27 with TRBJ1-1; D not certain. V lost 3 bases and J 5 bases, leaving 10 bases between the germline ends. CDR1 and CDR2 (germline): MNHEY, SMNVEV (reference sequence). This CDR3 spans 13 amino acids. The CDR3 loop is CASSLGIGTEAFF. CDR3 DNA: TGTGCCAGCAGTTTGGGCATAGGGACTGAAGCTTTCTTT.

This clonotype was seen once. The chain combines TRBV7-9 with TRBJ1-4; D possibly corresponds to TRBD1 (6 bases). The CDR3 runs 15 residues. V was clipped by 5 bases and J by 6 bases, with 16 bases between them. Germline lookup yields CDR1 SEHNR and CDR2 FQNEAQ (reference sequence). The CDR3 DNA is TGTGCCAGCAGCCCAAAGGGACAAGGGGATGAAAAACTGTTTTTT. Protein: CASSPKGQGDEKLFF.

This clonotype was detected ten times or more. The V gene is TRBV6-4, the J gene TRBJ2-6; D perhaps matches TRBD1 (6 bases). From germline, CDR1 is MRHNA and CDR2 SNTAGT. V lost 3 bases, J lost 2 bases, and 8 bases lay in between. This CDR3 comprises 15 residues. CDR3 amino acids: CASSEGGTGANVLTF. As DNA, the CDR3 is TGTGCCAGCAGTGAAGGGGGTACTGGGGCCAACGTCCTGACTTTC.

The chain joins TRBV24-1 to TRBJ2-3; D gene uncertain. Germline CDR1 is KGHDR and CDR2 is SFDVKD. The CDR3 has 13 amino acids. The V end lost 2 bases, the J end lost 4 bases, and 6 bases lay between the germline ends. CDR3 region: CATSDSRSDTQYF. The CDR3, as DNA: TGTGCCACCAGTGATTCCAGGTCAGATACGCAGTATTTT.

This clonotype was counted between two and nine times. V usage is TRBV6-5 and J usage is TRBJ1-4, with 9 nucleotides matching TRBD1. J gave up 8 bases and V 2 bases, and 6 bases lay outside the gene matches. From germline, CDR1 is MNHEY and CDR2 SVGAGI. The CDR3 sequence is 15 residues long. The CDR3 coding sequence is TGTGCCAGCAGTTACCGGACAGGGGAACGCGAAAAACTGTTTTTT. It codes for CASSYRTGEREKLFF.

This clonotype was seen more than once but under ten times. The chain carries TRBV7-9 and TRBJ1-1; a possible D gene is TRBD1 (6 bases). The length of the CDR3 is 13 residues. Germline CDR1 SEHNR, CDR2 FQNEAQ (reference sequence). Trimming stripped 1 base from V and 4 bases from J, with 7 bases between. CDR3 DNA: TGTGCCAGCAGCTTAGAAGGGGGCACTGAAGCTTTCTTT. It translates to CASSLEGGTEAFF.

This clonotype was observed many times. V and J are TRBV11-2 and TRBJ2-5; D gene uncertain. The germline V and J ends were trimmed by 6 bases and 4 bases, with 15 bases remaining between them. CDR1 and CDR2 (germline): SGHAT, FQNNGV. The CDR3 runs to 14 residues. The CDR3 sequence: CASRLAQSGETQYF. CDR3 coding DNA: TGTGCCAGCAGACTTGCTCAGTCTGGAGAGACCCAGTACTTC.

CDR3 protein: CATGTGSYQETQYF. CDR3 DNA sequence: TGCGCCACAGGTACGGGGTCGTACCAAGAGACCCAGTACTTC. The chain is built from TRBV5-1 and TRBJ2-5; maybe TRBD2 (5 bases). This CDR3 region has 14 residues. Germline assignment: CDR1 SGHRS and CDR2 YFSETQ. With 9 bases removed from V and 0 bases from J, the gap between germline ends came to 15 bases.

This chain links TRBV29-1 with TRBJ2-1; a possible D gene is TRBD2 (5 bases). Germline V gene data show CDR1 as SQVTM and CDR2 as ANQGSEA. The CDR3 runs to 14 residues. V was shortened by 4 bases and J by 0 bases, with 10 bases between the two germline ends. The CDR3 DNA sequence: TGCAGCGTTGCAGCGGACCACTCCTACAATGAGCAGTTCTTC. The encoded protein is CSVAADHSYNEQFF.

V and J are TRBV20-1 and TRBJ1-2; 8 bases fit TRBD1. The ends lost 6 bases at V and 1 base at J; junction bases unmatched: 7. The germline CDR1 and CDR2 sequences are DFQATT and SNEGSKA (reference sequence). The CDR3 has 14 amino acids. CDR3 coding DNA: TGCAGTGCGCGAGGACAGGGCTTTAACTATGGCTACACCTTC. It translates to CSARGQGFNYGYTF.

J is TRBJ2-3 and V is TRBV5-6; D uncertain. V was pared by 3 bases and J by 7 bases, with 9 bases between. This CDR3 has 12 residues. Germline values: CDR1 SGHDT, CDR2 YYEEEE. This CDR3 reads CASSSGEHTQYF. CDR3 coding DNA: TGTGCCAGCAGCTCGGGCGAACATACGCAGTATTTT. The whole variable domain, remainder taken from reference TRBV5-6 and TRBJ2-3, is DAGVTQSPTHLIKTRGQQVTLRCSPKSGHDTVSWYQQALGQGPQFIFQYYEEEERQRGNFPDRFSGHQFPNYSSELNVNALLLGDSALYLCASSSGEHTQYFGPGTRLTVL.

This clonotype turned up a few times. The V call is TRBV24-1, the J call TRBJ2-7; perhaps D is TRBD1 or TRBD2 (5 bases each). The germline V gene has CDR1 KGHDR and CDR2 SFDVKD. Trimming left V 2 bases short and J 3 bases short, with 16 bases between. This CDR3 contains 16 residues. CDR3 DNA sequence: TGTGCCACCAGTGATTCTGGGGACCCCTCTCACTACGAGCAGTACTTC. This translates into CATSDSGDPSHYEQYF.

This clonotype was detected many times. V and J are TRBV11-1 and TRBJ1-2, with D hard to call. Trimming removed 3 bases at V and 0 bases at J, with 8 bases between. CDR1 and CDR2 (germline): SGHAT, FQDESV (reference sequence). The CDR3 sequence is 14 residues long. CDR3 coding DNA: TGTGCCAGCAGCTTCGGCGGTACTAACTATGGCTACACCTTC. This codes for CASSFGGTNYGYTF.

The J gene is TRBJ2-7, the V gene TRBV4-3; 12 nucleotides line up with TRBD2. After removal of 1 base from V and 7 bases from J, the junction contained 8 bases not matched to a gene. Germline CDR1 is LGHNA and CDR2 is YSLEER. This CDR3 is built from 16 residues. CDR3 nucleotide sequence: TGCGCCAGCAGCCAAGGTCCTAGCGGGGGGGCCGAAGAGCAGTACTTC. Translated, it gives CASSQGPSGGAEEQYF.

V is TRBV4-1 and J is TRBJ1-6; TRBD1 might be the D (6 bases). V was cut by 0 bases and J by 7 bases, with 13 bases left in between. Germline CDR1 and CDR2: MGHRA and YSYEKL. The length of the CDR3 is 16 residues. CDR3 in amino acids: CASSQDSTGRNSPLHF. The CDR3 nucleotides read TGCGCCAGCAGCCAAGATAGTACAGGGAGAAATTCACCCCTCCACTTT.

As for this clonotype: At one of its ends the junction is not consistent with the germline gene, which may arise from a read error. CDR3: CAISESDNQPQHF. As DNA, the CDR3 is TGTGCCATCAGTGAGTCAGACAATCAGCCCCAGCATTTT. J is TRBJ1-5 and V is TRBV6-5; D not resolved. This CDR3 has 13 residues. CDR1 and CDR2 (germline): MNHEY, SVGAGI.

The chain carries TRBV5-6 and TRBJ1-5; D remains ambiguous. This CDR3 is built from 16 residues. V was clipped by 4 bases and J by 1 base, with 15 bases between them. CDR1 and CDR2 (germline): SGHDT, YYEEEE. For the CDR3, the DNA is TGTGCCAGCAGCCGACGAGGGTGGGCAAGCAATCAGCCCCAGCATTTT. Residues: CASSRRGWASNQPQHF. The full variable domain, with the rest looked up from reference TRBV5-6 and TRBJ1-5, is DAGVTQSPTHLIKTRGQQVTLRCSPKSGHDTVSWYQQALGQGPQFIFQYYEEEERQRGNFPDRFSGHQFPNYSSELNVNALLLGDSALYLCASSRRGWASNQPQHFGDGTRLSIL.